This entry describes one T cell receptor beta chain. Its antigen is undetermined. This sample was taken from a study of T-cell reconstitution after alpha-beta-depleted transplantation in children. General study results and limits: When one year had passed after transplant, most T-cell counts and diversity came from newly produced T cells. Expanded graft clones numbering several hundred reportedly gave rise to alpha-beta T cells about two months after transplant.

The TCRbeta library was prepared with unique molecular identifiers. TCRdb analysed the PCR reads with MiXCR anew, one entry per CDR3 protein. The table records around 300,000 distinct CDR3 sequences, roughly 8.2% of them present only once. This CDR3 is 16 amino acids long. V lost 0 bases to trimming and J lost 2 bases; unmatched junction nucleotides: 3. Looked up from germline, CDR1 is SGHRS and CDR2 is YFSETQ. The sequences come from peripheral blood, collected 360 days after TCRalphabeta/CD19-depleted stem cell transplant. The J gene is TRBJ2-3, the V gene TRBV5-1; 10 positions agree with TRBD2. The TCR comes from a female patient between 2 and 15 years old who had a stem cell transplant for Fanconi anemia, so the T cells may come from the graft donor. The chain's CDR3 is CASSLASGSLTDTQYF. DNA of the CDR3: TGCGCCAGCAGCTTGGCTAGCGGGAGTCTCACAGATACGCAGTATTTT.